What follows are 15 T cell receptor beta chains derived from one specimen sequenced in a study of OX40 agonist ivuxolimab in advanced cancers. Sequencing used immunoSEQ multiplex PCR; TCRdb keeps in-frame clones, though not all of them. The profile shows about 77,000 clones, 80% to 95% of them singletons. This specimen consisted of CD4+ or CD8+ T cells sorted from blood, obtained in a trial of the OX40 agonist ivuxolimab. Every receptor here comes from an adult with an advanced solid tumor such as melanoma, head and neck, liver or kidney cancer.

This chain joins TRBV7-2 and TRBJ2-5; 13 nucleotides agree with TRBD2. The CDR3 totals 15 residues. Germline assignment: CDR1 SGHTA and CDR2 FQGNSA. V was pared by 5 bases and J by 3 bases, with 3 bases of the junction left unmatched. CDR3 amino acids: CASSPGTSGKETQYF. Written as DNA, the CDR3 is TGTGCCAGCAGCCCGGGGACTAGCGGGAAAGAGACCCAGTACTTC.

This chain links TRBV19 with TRBJ1-6; no clear D gene. Germline V gene sequence: CDR1 LNHDA, CDR2 SQIVND (reference sequence). The CDR3 is made up of 15 amino acids. The V and J ends lost 2 bases and 8 bases respectively, with 13 bases between them. The CDR3 loop reads CASSITVLLDSPLHF. The CDR3 nucleotides read TGTGCCAGTAGTATAACAGTTTTGTTGGATTCACCCCTCCACTTT.

The chain has TRBV19 and TRBJ2-5; D is undetermined. The end of the DNA fits TRBJ2-7 better, so the J call may be wrong. The CDR3 loop spans 14 amino acids. CDR1 and CDR2 from the germline V gene are LNHDA and SQIVND (reference sequence). DNA of the CDR3: TGTGCCAGTAGTATCTCAGGAGACTCCTACGAGCAGTACTTC. Amino acids: CASSISGDSYEQYF.

The V call is TRBV19, the J call TRBJ2-3, with 7 bases identical to TRBD2. CDR1 LNHDA and CDR2 SQIVND come from the germline V gene (reference sequence). This CDR3 has 14 amino acids. J gave up 0 bases and V 6 bases, and 3 bases lay outside the gene matches. CDR3 in DNA: TGTGCCAGTAGACTAGCGTCTAGCACAGATACGCAGTATTTT. Its translation: CASRLASSTDTQYF.

V is TRBV6-1 and J is TRBJ1-1; 8 positions match TRBD1. Germline lookup yields CDR1 MNHNS and CDR2 SASEGT. This CDR3 region has 13 residues. With 5 bases clipped from V and 4 bases from J, the junction kept 3 bases outside the gene matches. The CDR3 DNA sequence: TGTGCCAGCAGTTTTACAGGGGGCACTGAAGCTTTCTTT. Translation gives CASSFTGGTEAFF.

This chain links TRBV10-3 with TRBJ2-3, with 11 nucleotides matching TRBD1. The CDR3 has 16 residues. J gave up 4 bases and V 5 bases, and 8 bases lay outside the gene matches. Looked up from germline, CDR1 is ENHRY and CDR2 is SYGVKD. The DNA of the CDR3 is TGTGCCATCAGTTCAGGGACAGGGGGGATGGCAGATACGCAGTATTTT. Its protein product is CAISSGTGGMADTQYF.

As to this clone: Other nucleotide sequences from this sample produce the same CDR3. This chain links TRBV6-5 with TRBJ1-2; D remains ambiguous. In germline, CDR1 is MNHEY, CDR2 SVGAGI. V shed 2 bases and J shed 1 base, with 14 bases lying between them. The CDR3 length is 16 residues. The CDR3 sequence: CASSYGSGLINYGYTF. CDR3 nucleotide sequence: TGTGCCAGCAGTTACGGATCAGGTCTGATTAACTATGGCTACACCTTC.

The chain recombines TRBV30 with TRBJ2-1; 10 bases are shared with TRBD2. This CDR3 has 13 amino acids. J lost 9 bases, V lost 4 bases, and 6 bases had no gene match. Germline values: CDR1 GTSNPN, CDR2 SVGIG (reference sequence). The CDR3 sequence is CAWNLAGVGEQFF. For the CDR3, the DNA is TGTGCCTGGAATCTAGCGGGGGTGGGTGAGCAGTTCTTC.

Written as DNA, the CDR3 is TGTGCCAGCAGCTTAGAAGGGGGAGCATCCGAGACCCAGTACTTC. It yields the protein CASSLEGGASETQYF. The chain employs TRBV11-3 and TRBJ2-5; TRBD1 might be the D (6 bases). The germline gives CDR1 SGHNT, CDR2 YENEEA. CDR3 length: 15 amino acids. Trimming took off 0 bases at V and 5 bases at J, with 13 bases between the two ends.

This chain connects TRBV2 to TRBJ2-5, with 7 bases aligning to TRBD1. The CDR3 has 13 residues. Germline V gene sequence: CDR1 SNHLY, CDR2 FYNNEI. After removal of 7 bases from V and 1 base from J, the junction contained 3 bases not matched to a gene. The CDR3 spells CASKGQPQETQYF. DNA for the CDR3: TGTGCCAGCAAGGGACAGCCCCAAGAGACCCAGTACTTC.

The chain recombines TRBV7-2 with TRBJ2-3; D uncertain. V lost 2 bases, J lost 5 bases, and 11 bases lay in between. Germline assignment: CDR1 SGHTA and CDR2 FQGNSA. The CDR3 sequence is 14 residues long. DNA of the CDR3: TGTGCCAGCAGCTTAAACCCTCTTCTAGATACGCAGTATTTT. It is translated as CASSLNPLLDTQYF. Looking up the rest from reference TRBV7-2 and TRBJ2-3 gives the full variable domain: GAGVSQSPSNKVTEKGKDVELRCDPISGHTALYWYRQSLGQGLEFLIYFQGNSAPDKSGLPSDRFSAERTGGSVSTLTIQRTQQEDSAVYLCASSLNPLLDTQYFGPGTRLTVL.

The sample holds one count of this clone. The chain is built from TRBV4-3 and TRBJ2-3; D is unresolved. CDR3 size: 13 residues. Trimming cost V 0 bases and J 5 bases, with 6 bases left between them. Germline loops: CDR1 LGHNA, CDR2 YSLEER. The DNA for the CDR3 is TGCGCCAGCAGCCAAGAGTGGCGAGATACGCAGTATTTT. As protein: CASSQEWRDTQYF.

This sequence joins TRBV7-9 and TRBJ2-3; 9 positions agree with TRBD2. The CDR3 has 13 residues. Germline CDR1 and CDR2: SEHNR and FQNEAQ (reference sequence). Trimming at V came to 4 bases and at J to 6 bases, leaving 2 bases not matched to a gene. Here the CDR3 DNA reads TGTGCCAGCAGCTGGCGGGAGGGTGATACGCAGTATTTT. Encoded protein: CASSWREGDTQYF.

This rearrangement joins TRBV6-6 to TRBJ2-7, with D hard to call. Germline CDR1 is MNHNY and CDR2 is SVGAGI (reference sequence). Trimming took 2 bases from V and 2 from J, leaving 10 bases between them. The CDR3 length is 14 residues. CDR3 nucleotide sequence: TGTGCCAGCAGTTACGGTCAAGGGACCTACGAGCAGTACTTC. The encoded protein is CASSYGQGTYEQYF.

The chain is built from TRBV18 and TRBJ2-5; D is perhaps TRBD2 (5 bases). The CDR3 is 12 residues long. The V gene's germline CDR1 is KGHSH and CDR2 LQKENI. V gave up 6 bases and J gave up 4 bases, with 9 bases separating them. The DNA for the CDR3 is TGTGCCAGCTCGTTAGCGCTAGAGACCCAGTACTTC. Protein: CASSLALETQYF.